This TCR delta chain was retrieved from a study of Vδ1+ human thymocytes. General observations from the study: Highly polyclonal TRG and TRD repertoires with Gaussian CDR3 length distributions appeared in thymus.

Sequences come from RNA converted to cDNA by reverse transcription. Multiplex PCR used pooled V-gene forward primers and a constant-region reverse primer to amplify CDR3s. TCRdb reapplied CATT to the multiplex PCR reads. Of fewer than 90,000 delta-chain clones detected, 30% to 45% appear once; the ten largest clones hold 0.2% to 0.3%. Germline values: CDR1 TSWWSYY, CDR2 QGS. V was pared by 0 bases and J by 0 bases, with 19 bases of the junction left unmatched. This CDR3 region has 21 residues. Turning to this clone: The target antigen is unknown.

This receptor was identified in a boy in the first two years of life who had congenital heart surgery. The sequenced sample was Vdelta1+ gamma-delta thymocytes from the thymus. As for subset: FACS-sorted CD3+ TCRalphabeta- TCRVdelta1+ TCRVdelta2- thymocytes. The V call is TRDV1, the J call TRDJ1, with 7 bases matching TRDD3. The CDR3 spells CALGELVPVGYAWTHTDKLIF. For the CDR3, the DNA is TGTGCTCTTGGGGAACTAGTCCCCGTAGGATACGCGTGGACACACACCGATAAACTCATCTTT.